This TCR beta chain comes out of a study of CD8 T cells in ankylosing spondylitis. The CDR3 totals 15 residues. V was clipped by 3 bases and J by 6 bases; unmatched bases: 8. Libraries for TCR beta were made by quantitative 5'-RACE with molecular barcodes. TCRdb re-derived calls from the 5' RACE reads in MiXCR, one entry per CDR3 protein. The sample shows some 450,000 distinct CDR3 sequences, approximately 17% of them seen only once. Whole-study findings and limits: Disease-linked clones reportedly showed significant enrichment in matched ankylosing spondylitis synovial fluid. Characteristic, it appeared, of ankylosing spondylitis blood was a TCR beta motif of fewer than 10 highly homologous variants. Some of the motif variants had earlier been found in reactive arthritis patients' fluid and blood.

A note on this clonotype: Its antigen is as yet unknown.

V is TRBV12-3 or TRBV12-4 and J is TRBJ2-1; 7 bases agree with TRBD2. Source material: blood, either unsorted or a sorted T cell fraction (not recorded which). This receptor was obtained from a male donor with ankylosing spondylitis. CDR3 in amino acids: CASSLGLAEGNEQFF. The CDR3 DNA reads as TGTGCCAGCAGTTTGGGGCTAGCGGAGGGCAATGAGCAGTTCTTC.